This T cell receptor beta chain was recovered during a study of metastatic and nonmetastatic thyroid tumors (dated by TCRdb to the early 2020s). About the full investigation: Repertoires from peripheral blood and from tumor or nodule tissue samples of malignant and benign thyroid patients were compared. Results and caveats for the whole study, not just this receptor: In both blood and tumor samples, TCR beta diversity was reported to be significantly higher in malignant tumors than in benign nodules.

Before undergoing thyroid surgery, none of the patients had been given any kind of treatment. Using T-cell receptor beta sequencing, the researchers looked back retrospectively at clinical samples from patients, gathered between about 2011 and 2019. The CDR3 sequence holds 14 residues, the cysteine and phenylalanine included. The kept DNA is CDR3 alone, 42 bases in frame from the first base. The germline V gene specifies MNHNS as CDR1 and SASEGT as CDR2. The library came from PCR. Data came from an Illumina HiSeq 4000. The TCR beta-chain CDR3 region of each patient was profiled by high-throughput sequencing. The study's processing was this. Drawing on CDR3 differences between clinicopathological groups, the researchers built a classifier meant to tell apart patients with distant-metastatic papillary thyroid cancer. Repertoire diversity was assessed with the Shannon index, and tumor-blood repertoire similarity with the Morisita-Horn index. Using fastp trimming at Q25 and MiXCR clonotype assembly, TCRdb reanalyzed the public sequencing data and kept in-frame beta chains. None of the V and J calls come from the authors' own analysis; TCRdb made them. The sample table contains approximately 31,000 clones; only one count was recorded for about 32% of them. The ten largest clonotypes hold 32% of the sample.

This clone has a handful of counts. Its antigen is not yet known. Germline and junction disagree at one end, which may indicate a read error. The chain links TRBV6-1 with TRBJ1-3; TRBD1 might be the D gene, on 5 matching bases. The TCR originated in a female donor with papillary thyroid cancer or a benign thyroid nodule (not recorded which). Some clones in this sample may be carry-over from other donors' samples. The sample comprised blood. The CDR3 here reads CASSEGVIGDTICF. The DNA sequence is given as TGTGCCAGCAGTGAGGGGGTCATTGGAGACACCATATGTTTT.